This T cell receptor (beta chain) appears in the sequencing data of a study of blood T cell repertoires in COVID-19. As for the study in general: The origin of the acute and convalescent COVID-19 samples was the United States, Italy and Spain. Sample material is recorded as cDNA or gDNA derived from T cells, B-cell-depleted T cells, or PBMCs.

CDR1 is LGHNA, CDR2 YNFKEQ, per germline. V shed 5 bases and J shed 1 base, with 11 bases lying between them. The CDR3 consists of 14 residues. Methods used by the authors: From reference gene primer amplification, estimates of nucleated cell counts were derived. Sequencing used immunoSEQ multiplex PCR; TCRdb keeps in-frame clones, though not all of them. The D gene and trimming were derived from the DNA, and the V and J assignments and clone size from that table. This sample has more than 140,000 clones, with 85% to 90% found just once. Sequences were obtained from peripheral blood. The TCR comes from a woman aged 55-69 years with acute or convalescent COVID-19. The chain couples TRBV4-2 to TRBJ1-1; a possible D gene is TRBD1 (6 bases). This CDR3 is CASSNPQGNTEAFF. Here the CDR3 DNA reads TGTGCCAGCAGCAACCCACAGGGGAACACTGAAGCTTTCTTT.